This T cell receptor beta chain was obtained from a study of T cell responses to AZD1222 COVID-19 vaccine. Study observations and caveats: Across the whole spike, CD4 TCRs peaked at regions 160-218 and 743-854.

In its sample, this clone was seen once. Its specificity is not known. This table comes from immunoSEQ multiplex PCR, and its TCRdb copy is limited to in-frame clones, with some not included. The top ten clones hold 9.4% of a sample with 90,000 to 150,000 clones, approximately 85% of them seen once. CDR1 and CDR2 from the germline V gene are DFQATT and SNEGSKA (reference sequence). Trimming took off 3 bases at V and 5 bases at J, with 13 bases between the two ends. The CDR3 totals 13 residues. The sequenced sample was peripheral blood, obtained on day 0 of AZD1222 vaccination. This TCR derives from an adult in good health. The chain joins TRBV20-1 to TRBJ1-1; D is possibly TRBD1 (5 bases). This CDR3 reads CSASHGGLTEAFF. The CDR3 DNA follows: TGCAGTGCTAGTCACGGGGGGTTGACTGAAGCTTTCTTT.